The next 14 T cell receptor beta chains were all read from a single sample in a study of immune heterogeneity within non-small cell lung tumors. As template, the study used bulk tumor genomic DNA at approximately 610 ng per sample. Several spatially distant biopsies were obtained per primary tumor intraoperatively. Curative surgery was undertaken by patients, who had untreated, newly diagnosed non-small cell lung cancer. It was with 32 V and 13 J primers that multiplex PCR amplified TCR beta CDR3. Via MiXCR, TCRdb re-called the multiplex PCR reads, giving one row per CDR3 protein. The sample includes about 15,000 distinct CDR3 sequences, around 30% of them seen just once. Sequences were obtained from lung tumor tissue. The receptors shown here come from a woman aged 50 to 65 with non-small cell lung cancer.

This clonotype appeared many times. The chain uses TRBV3-1 and TRBJ2-3, with D uncertain. V was pared by 0 bases and J by 1 base, with 2 bases between. CDR3 length equals 13 residues. Germline lookup yields CDR1 LGHDT and CDR2 YNNKEL (reference sequence). In DNA form, the CDR3 reads TGTGCCAGCAGCCAAGACGGCACAGATACGCAGTATTTT. It specifies CASSQDGTDTQYF.

This clonotype came up many times. The rearrangement links TRBV24-1 to TRBJ2-5; no reliable D call. The CDR3 sequence is 12 residues long. Germline lookup yields CDR1 KGHDR and CDR2 SFDVKD. V lost 4 bases and J lost 2, with 4 bases in between. This chain's CDR3 is CATSDPQETQYF. CDR3 bases: TGTGCCACCAGTGACCCTCAAGAGACCCAGTACTTC.

This clonotype was found many times. The chain links TRBV19 to TRBJ2-1; 10 nucleotides agree with TRBD1. Germline-derived CDR1 and CDR2 are LNHDA and SQIVND (reference sequence). J gave up 2 bases and V 3 bases, and 4 bases lay outside the gene matches. CDR3 length: 16 residues. In DNA, the CDR3 is TGTGCCAGTAGTATGGCCGGGACAGGGGCCTACAATGAGCAGTTCTTC. It is translated as CASSMAGTGAYNEQFF.

By its share, this clonotype is medium-sized (0.01 to 0.1%). The rearrangement joins TRBV6-1 to TRBJ1-3, with D maybe TRBD1 (5 bases). The CDR3 loop spans 15 amino acids. Germline CDR1 and CDR2: MNHNS and SASEGT. Trimming cost V 8 bases and J 4 bases, with 18 bases left between them. DNA of the CDR3: TGTGCCAGCTCGAGAGGGGTGAGAGCGGGAAACACCATATATTTT. It codes for CASSRGVRAGNTIYF.

This clonotype was recorded many times. This chain uses TRBV12-3 or TRBV12-4 with TRBJ2-3; 15 bases fit TRBD2. This CDR3 has 16 amino acids. J lost 2 bases, V lost 9 bases, and 6 bases had no gene match. CDR3 protein: CASKRTSGGATDTQYF. The CDR3 region has the DNA TGTGCCAGTAAAAGGACTAGCGGGGGGGCCACAGATACGCAGTATTTT.

This clonotype was counted ten times or more. The chain combines TRBV20-1 with TRBJ1-1; tentative D call: TRBD1 (5 bases). Germline V CDR1 and CDR2: DFQATT, SNEGSKA (reference sequence). The CDR3 loop spans 14 amino acids. The ends were cut back, 0 bases at V and 6 bases at J, with 14 bases in the middle. The CDR3 nucleotides read TGCAGTGCTAGAGATCTCAACCGGGGGGCTGAAGCTTTCTTT. Its translation is CSARDLNRGAEAFF.

This clonotype was detected only once. This may stem from a read error, because a much larger clone lies one nucleotide away. The V and J genes are TRBV20-1 and TRBJ2-2, with 8 bases that match TRBD2. Germline loops: CDR1 DFQATT, CDR2 SNEGSKA (reference sequence). Losses at the gene ends were 3 bases for V and 7 bases for J; bases not matched to a gene: 4. CDR3 size: 13 residues. CDR3 sequence (DNA): TGCAGTGCTAGTCGGGGGGGCAACGGGGAGCTGTTTTTT. It yields the protein CSASRGGNGELFF.

Relative to its sample, this clonotype is medium-sized. V is TRBV3-1 and J is TRBJ1-2; D is possibly TRBD1 (6 bases). The CDR3 consists of 12 residues. V was pared by 5 bases and J by 8 bases, with 12 bases between. Germline V CDR1 and CDR2: LGHDT, YNNKEL (reference sequence). This CDR3 is CASSNLQGGYTF. The CDR3, as DNA: TGTGCCAGCAGCAACCTACAGGGAGGCTACACCTTC.

The V and J genes are TRBV27 and TRBJ2-7; D is unresolved. Germline CDR1 MNHEY, CDR2 SMNVEV (reference sequence). Trimming pared 5 bases from V and 3 bases from J, leaving 8 bases between. The CDR3 has 12 amino acids. The CDR3 bases are TGTGCCAGCAGTGGTCAGGACTACGAGCAGTACTTC. Its protein is CASSGQDYEQYF.

This clonotype was observed at least ten times. This chain links TRBV7-9 with TRBJ2-1, with D possibly matching TRBD1 (5 bases). Trimming cost V 2 bases and J 5 bases, with 19 bases left between them. Germline V CDR1 and CDR2: SEHNR, FQNEAQ (reference sequence). The CDR3 consists of 17 residues. Written as DNA, the CDR3 is TGTGCCAGCAGCTTAAGGTTCCCAGGGCATCCGCACAATGAGCAGTTCTTC. Translated: CASSLRFPGHPHNEQFF.

This clonotype was seen ten or more times. The chain combines TRBV24-1 with TRBJ1-5, with D tentatively TRBD1 (5 bases). V lost 3 bases to trimming and J lost 8 bases, with 7 bases between them. The germline CDR1 and CDR2 sequences are KGHDR and SFDVKD. The CDR3 runs 12 residues. CDR3 bases: TGTGCCACCAGTGATGAAGGGGAGCCCCAGCATTTT. Its protein is CATSDEGEPQHF.

The J gene is TRBJ2-7, the V gene TRBV24-1; either TRBD1 or TRBD2 may fit D (6 bases each). CDR1 and CDR2 from the germline V gene are KGHDR and SFDVKD. Between the trimmed V and J ends, which lost 12 bases and 12 bases, there was a span of 26 bases. The CDR3 loop spans 13 amino acids. DNA of the CDR3: TGTGCCTCTAAGGCGAGATCAGGGGCGGGGAGGTACTTC. It encodes CASKARSGAGRYF.

The chain's CDR3 is CASSTRTTGGNTIYF. CDR3 DNA: TGTGCCAGCTCAACACGAACGACGGGCGGAAACACCATATATTTT. The V call is TRBV18, the J call TRBJ1-3; D unclear. This CDR3 region has 15 residues. The V gene's germline CDR1 is KGHSH and CDR2 LQKENI. V lost 5 bases and J lost 4, with 15 bases in between.

This clonotype was counted a few times. J is TRBJ2-3 and V is TRBV20-1, with D possibly being TRBD1 or TRBD2 (5 bases each). Trimming removed 6 bases at V and 0 bases at J, with 10 bases between. Germline lookup yields CDR1 DFQATT and CDR2 SNEGSKA (reference sequence). CDR3 length: 13 residues. The CDR3 DNA is TGCAGTGCGGAAGGGGACAGCACAGATACGCAGTATTTT. Translation: CSAEGDSTDTQYF.